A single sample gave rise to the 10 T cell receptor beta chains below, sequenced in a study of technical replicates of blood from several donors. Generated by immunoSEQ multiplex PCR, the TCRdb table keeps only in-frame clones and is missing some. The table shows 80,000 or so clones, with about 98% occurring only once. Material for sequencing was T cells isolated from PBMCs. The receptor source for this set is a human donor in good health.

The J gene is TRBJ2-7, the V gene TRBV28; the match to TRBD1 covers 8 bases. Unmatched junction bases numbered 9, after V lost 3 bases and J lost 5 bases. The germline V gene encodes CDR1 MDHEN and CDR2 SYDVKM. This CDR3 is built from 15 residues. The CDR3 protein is CASSLGSGGLDEQYF. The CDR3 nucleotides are TGTGCCAGCAGTTTGGGGTCAGGGGGCCTCGACGAGCAGTACTTC.

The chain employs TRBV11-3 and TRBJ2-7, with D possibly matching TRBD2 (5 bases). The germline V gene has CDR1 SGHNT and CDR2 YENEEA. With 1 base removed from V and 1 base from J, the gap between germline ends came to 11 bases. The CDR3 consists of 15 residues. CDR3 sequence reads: CASSLAASQSYEQYF. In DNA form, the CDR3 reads TGTGCCAGCAGCTTAGCCGCTAGCCAGTCCTACGAGCAGTACTTC. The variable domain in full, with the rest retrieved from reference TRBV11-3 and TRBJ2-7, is EAGVVQSPRYKIIEKKQPVAFWCNPISGHNTLYWYLQNLGQGPELLIRYENEEAVDDSQLPKDRFSAERLKGVDSTLKIQPAELGDSAVYLCASSLAASQSYEQYFGPGTRLTVT.

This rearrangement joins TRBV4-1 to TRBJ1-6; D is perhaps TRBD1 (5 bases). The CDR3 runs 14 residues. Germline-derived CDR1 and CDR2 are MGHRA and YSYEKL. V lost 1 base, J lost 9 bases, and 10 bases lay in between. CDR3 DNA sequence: TGCGCCAGCAGCCAAGGCAGGGTCGGTTCACCCCTCCACTTT. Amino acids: CASSQGRVGSPLHF.

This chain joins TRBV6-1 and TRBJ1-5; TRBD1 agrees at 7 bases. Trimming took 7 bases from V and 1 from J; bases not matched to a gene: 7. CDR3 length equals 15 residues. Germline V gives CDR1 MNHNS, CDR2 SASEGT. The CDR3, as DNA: TGTGCCAGCAATCCCAGGGGGAGCAGCAATCAGCCCCAGCATTTT. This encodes CASNPRGSSNQPQHF.

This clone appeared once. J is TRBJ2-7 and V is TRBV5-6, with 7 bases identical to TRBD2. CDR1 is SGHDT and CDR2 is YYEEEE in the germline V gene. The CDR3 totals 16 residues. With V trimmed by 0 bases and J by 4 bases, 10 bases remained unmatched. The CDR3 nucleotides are TGTGCCAGCAGCTTGGACCAAACGGGGAGGGTTTACGAGCAGTACTTC. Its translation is CASSLDQTGRVYEQYF.

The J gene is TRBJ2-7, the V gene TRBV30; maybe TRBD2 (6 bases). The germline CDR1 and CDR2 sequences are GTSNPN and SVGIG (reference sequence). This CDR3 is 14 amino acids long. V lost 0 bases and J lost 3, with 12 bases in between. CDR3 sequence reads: CAWSVTGVGYEQYF. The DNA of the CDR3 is TGTGCCTGGAGTGTAACGGGGGTTGGCTACGAGCAGTACTTC. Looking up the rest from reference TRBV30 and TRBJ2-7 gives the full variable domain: SQTIHQWPATLVQPVGSPLSLECTVEGTSNPNLYWYRQAAGRGLQLLFYSVGIGQISSEVPQNLSASRPQDRQFILSSKKLLLSDSGFYLCAWSVTGVGYEQYFGPGTRLTVT.

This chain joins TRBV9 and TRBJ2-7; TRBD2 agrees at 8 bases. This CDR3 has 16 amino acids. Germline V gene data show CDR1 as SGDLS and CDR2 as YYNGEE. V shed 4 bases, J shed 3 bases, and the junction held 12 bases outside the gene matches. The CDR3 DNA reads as TGTGCCAGCAGCCCCCGTCGGATAGCGGGACTCTACGAGCAGTACTTC. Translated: CASSPRRIAGLYEQYF.

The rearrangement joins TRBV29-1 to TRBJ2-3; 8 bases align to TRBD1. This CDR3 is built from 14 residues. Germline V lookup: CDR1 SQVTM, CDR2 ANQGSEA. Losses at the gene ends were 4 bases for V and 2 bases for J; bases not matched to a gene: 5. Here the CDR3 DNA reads TGCAGCGTTGGACTGGACAGGGTCACAGATACGCAGTATTTT. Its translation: CSVGLDRVTDTQYF.

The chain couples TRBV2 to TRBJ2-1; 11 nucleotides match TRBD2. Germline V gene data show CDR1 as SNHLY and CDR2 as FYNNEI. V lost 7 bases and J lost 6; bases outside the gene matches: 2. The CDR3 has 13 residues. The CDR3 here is CASKTSGSNEQFF. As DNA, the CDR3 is TGTGCCAGCAAAACTAGCGGGAGCAATGAGCAGTTCTTC. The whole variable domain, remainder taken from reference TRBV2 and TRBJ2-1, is EPEVTQTPSHQVTQMGQEVILRCVPISNHLYFYWYRQILGQKVEFLVSFYNNEISEKSEIFDDQFSVERPDGSNFTLKIRSTKLEDSAMYFCASKTSGSNEQFFGPGTRLTVL.

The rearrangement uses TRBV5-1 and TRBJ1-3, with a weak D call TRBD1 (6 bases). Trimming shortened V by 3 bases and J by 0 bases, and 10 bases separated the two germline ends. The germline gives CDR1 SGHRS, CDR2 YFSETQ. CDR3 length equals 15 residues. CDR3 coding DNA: TGCGCCAGCAGCTCAGGGGAAATCTCTGGAAACACCATATATTTT. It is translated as CASSSGEISGNTIYF.